The source of this T cell receptor (beta chain) is a study of shared clonotypes between healthy human individuals. V lost 3 bases and J lost 6; bases outside the gene matches: 5. This CDR3 is built from 15 residues. The germline CDR1 and CDR2 sequences are KGHSH and LQKENI. Worth noting for this clone: The same CDR3 arises from other DNA sequences in this sample as well.

Clones were read by immunoSEQ multiplex PCR, and TCRdb kept only the in-frame ones, dropping some. The sample has over 2 million clones, roughly 92% seen once. The sequenced sample consisted of naive CD4+ T cells from PBMCs. Subset here: CD45RA+ positively selected. The chain recombines TRBV18 with TRBJ2-1; 10 bases fit TRBD2. This sequence was found in a man aged 18-30 years in good health. Some clones in this sample may be carry-over from other donors' samples. The CDR3 protein is CASSPLAGVSNEQFF. CDR3 bases: TGTGCCAGCTCACCCCTAGCGGGAGTAAGCAATGAGCAGTTCTTC.